The present entry profiles one T cell receptor beta chain with its context. The sample belongs to a study of blood T cell repertoires in COVID-19. Study at large: Material from acute and convalescent COVID-19 was sourced from the United States, Italy and Spain. T cells, B-cell-depleted T cells, or PBMCs supplied cDNA or gDNA.

The CDR3 runs to 16 residues. The germline gives CDR1 MDHEN, CDR2 SYDVKM. The J segment lost 2 bases and the V segment lost 2 bases, leaving 8 bases of the junction unmatched. Original handling: Using reference gene primer amplification, nucleated cell counts were estimated. Generated by immunoSEQ multiplex PCR, the TCRdb table keeps only in-frame clones and is missing some. V and J calls and clone size are as listed in that table; D and trimming were resolved from the DNA. The data show about 380,000 clones, with about 89% seen just once and 1% to 1.5% held by the top ten. Sequenced sample: peripheral blood. The V call is TRBV28, the J call TRBJ2-5, with 7 bases fitting TRBD1. The TCR sequence derives from a middle-aged man with acute or convalescent COVID-19. Here the CDR3 reads CASSLPGTVRQETQYF. The CDR3, as DNA: TGTGCCAGCAGTTTACCAGGGACAGTAAGACAAGAGACCCAGTACTTC.